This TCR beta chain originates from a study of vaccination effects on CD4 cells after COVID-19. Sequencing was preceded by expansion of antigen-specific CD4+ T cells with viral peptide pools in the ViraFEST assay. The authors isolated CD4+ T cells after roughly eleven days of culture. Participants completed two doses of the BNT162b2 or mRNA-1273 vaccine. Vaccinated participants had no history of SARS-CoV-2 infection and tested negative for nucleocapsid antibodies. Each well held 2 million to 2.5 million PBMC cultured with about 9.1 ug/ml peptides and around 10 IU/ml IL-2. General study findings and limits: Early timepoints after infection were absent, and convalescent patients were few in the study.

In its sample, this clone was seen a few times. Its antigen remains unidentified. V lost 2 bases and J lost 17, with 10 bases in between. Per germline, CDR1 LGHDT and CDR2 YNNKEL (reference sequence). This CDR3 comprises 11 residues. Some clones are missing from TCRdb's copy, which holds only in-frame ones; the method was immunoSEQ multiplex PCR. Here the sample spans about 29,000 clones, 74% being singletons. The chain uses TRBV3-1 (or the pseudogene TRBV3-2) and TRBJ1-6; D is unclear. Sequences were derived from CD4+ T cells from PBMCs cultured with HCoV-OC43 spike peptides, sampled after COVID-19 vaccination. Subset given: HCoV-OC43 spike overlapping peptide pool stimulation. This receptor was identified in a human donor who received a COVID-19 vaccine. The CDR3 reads CASSQMEEIHF. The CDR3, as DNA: TGTGCCAGCAGCCAAATGGAGGAGATCCACTTT.